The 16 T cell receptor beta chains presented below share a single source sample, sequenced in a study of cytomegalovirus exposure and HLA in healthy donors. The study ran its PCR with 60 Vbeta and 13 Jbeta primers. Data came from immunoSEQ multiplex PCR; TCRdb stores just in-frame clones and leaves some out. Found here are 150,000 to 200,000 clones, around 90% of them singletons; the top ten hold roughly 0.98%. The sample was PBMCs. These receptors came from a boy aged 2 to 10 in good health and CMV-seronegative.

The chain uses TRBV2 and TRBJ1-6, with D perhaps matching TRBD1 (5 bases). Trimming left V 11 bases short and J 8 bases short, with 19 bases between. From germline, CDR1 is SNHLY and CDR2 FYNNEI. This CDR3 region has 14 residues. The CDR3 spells CAVGPGGRDSPLHF. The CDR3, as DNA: TGTGCCGTGGGTCCGGGGGGGAGGGATTCACCCCTCCACTTT.

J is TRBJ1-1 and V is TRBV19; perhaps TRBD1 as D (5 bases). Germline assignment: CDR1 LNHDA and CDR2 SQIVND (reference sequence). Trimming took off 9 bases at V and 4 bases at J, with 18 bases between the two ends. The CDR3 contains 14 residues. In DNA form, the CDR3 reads TGTGCCAGCCGCGGGGGGGGACGGGGCACTGAAGCTTTCTTT. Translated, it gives CASRGGGRGTEAFF. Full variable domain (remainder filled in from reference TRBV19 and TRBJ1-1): DGGITQSPKYLFRKEGQNVTLSCEQNLNHDAMYWYRQDPGQGLRLIYYSQIVNDFQKGDIAEGYSVSREKKESFPLTVTSAQKNPTAFYLCASRGGGRGTEAFFGQGTRLTVV.

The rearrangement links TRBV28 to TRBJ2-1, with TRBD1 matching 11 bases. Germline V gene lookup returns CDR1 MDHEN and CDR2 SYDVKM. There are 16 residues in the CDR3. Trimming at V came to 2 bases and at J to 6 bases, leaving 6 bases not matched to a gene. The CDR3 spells CASSLPGQGACNEQFF. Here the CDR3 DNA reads TGTGCCAGCAGTTTACCCGGACAGGGGGCCTGCAATGAGCAGTTCTTC.

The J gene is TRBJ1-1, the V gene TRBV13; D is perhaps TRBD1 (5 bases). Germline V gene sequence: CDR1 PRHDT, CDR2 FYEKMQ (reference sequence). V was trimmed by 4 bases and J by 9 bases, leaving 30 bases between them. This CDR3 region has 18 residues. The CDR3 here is CASSSTTQWARRGTQAFF. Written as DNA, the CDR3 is TGTGCCAGCAGCTCGACTACCCAGTGGGCCCGCCGGGGGACGCAAGCTTTCTTT.

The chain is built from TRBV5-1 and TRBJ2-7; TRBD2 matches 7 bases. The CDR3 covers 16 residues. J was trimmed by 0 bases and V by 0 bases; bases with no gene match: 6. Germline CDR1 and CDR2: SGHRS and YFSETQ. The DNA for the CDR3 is TGCGCCAGCAGCTTGGGGATCGGGGGGAGCTCCTACGAGCAGTACTTC. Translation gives CASSLGIGGSSYEQYF.

The CDR3 nucleotides read TGTGCCAGCAGACAGACAGAGATGAACACTGAAGCTTTCTTT. Amino acid sequence: CASRQTEMNTEAFF. The rearrangement joins TRBV6-6 to TRBJ1-1; a possible D gene is TRBD1 (5 bases). Trimming cost V 6 bases and J 0 bases, with 11 bases left between them. Germline CDR1 reads MNHNY; CDR2 reads SVGAGI (reference sequence). CDR3 length: 14 amino acids.

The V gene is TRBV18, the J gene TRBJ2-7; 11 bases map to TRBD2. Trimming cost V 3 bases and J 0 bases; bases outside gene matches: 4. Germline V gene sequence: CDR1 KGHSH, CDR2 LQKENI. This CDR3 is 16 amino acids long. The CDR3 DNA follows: TGTGCCAGCTCACCCGGGACTAGCGGCCCCTCCTACGAGCAGTACTTC. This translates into CASSPGTSGPSYEQYF.

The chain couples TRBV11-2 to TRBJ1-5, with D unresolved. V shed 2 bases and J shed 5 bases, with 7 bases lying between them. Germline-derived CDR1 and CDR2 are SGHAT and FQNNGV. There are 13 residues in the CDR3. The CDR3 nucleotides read TGTGCCAGCAGCTTAACGGGGTATCAGCCCCAGCATTTT. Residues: CASSLTGYQPQHF.

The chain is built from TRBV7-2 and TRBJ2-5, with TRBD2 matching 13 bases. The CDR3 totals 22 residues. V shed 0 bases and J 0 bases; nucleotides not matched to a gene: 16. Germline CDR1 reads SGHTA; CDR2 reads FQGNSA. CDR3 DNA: TGTGCCAGCAGCTTAGCTTTCCAAACCGGACTAGCGGGGGCTCCGTACCAAGAGACCCAGTACTTC. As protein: CASSLAFQTGLAGAPYQETQYF.

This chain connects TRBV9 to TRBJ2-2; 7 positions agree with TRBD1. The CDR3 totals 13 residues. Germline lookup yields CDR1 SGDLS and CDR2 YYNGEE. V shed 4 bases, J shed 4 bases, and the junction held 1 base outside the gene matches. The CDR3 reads CASSRGPTGELFF. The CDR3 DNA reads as TGTGCCAGCAGCAGGGGGCCCACCGGGGAGCTGTTTTTT.

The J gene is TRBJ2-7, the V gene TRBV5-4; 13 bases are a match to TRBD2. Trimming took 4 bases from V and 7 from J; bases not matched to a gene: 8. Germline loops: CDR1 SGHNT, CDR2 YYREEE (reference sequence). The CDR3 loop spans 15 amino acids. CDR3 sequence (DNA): TGTGCCAGCAGCCGAGGACTAGCGGGAGATGGGGAGCAGTACTTC. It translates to CASSRGLAGDGEQYF.

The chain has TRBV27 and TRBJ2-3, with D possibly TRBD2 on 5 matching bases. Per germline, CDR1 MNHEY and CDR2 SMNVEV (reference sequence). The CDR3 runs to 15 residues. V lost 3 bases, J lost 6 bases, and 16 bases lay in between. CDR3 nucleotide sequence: TGTGCCAGCAGTTTGCCCGGTATGAGGGAGGATACGCAGTATTTT. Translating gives CASSLPGMREDTQYF.

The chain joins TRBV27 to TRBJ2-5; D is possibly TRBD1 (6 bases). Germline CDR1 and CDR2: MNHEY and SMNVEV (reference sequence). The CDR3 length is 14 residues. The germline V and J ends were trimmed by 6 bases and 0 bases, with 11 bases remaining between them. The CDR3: CASRYTGYQETQYF. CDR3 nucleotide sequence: TGTGCCAGCAGATATACAGGGTACCAAGAGACCCAGTACTTC.

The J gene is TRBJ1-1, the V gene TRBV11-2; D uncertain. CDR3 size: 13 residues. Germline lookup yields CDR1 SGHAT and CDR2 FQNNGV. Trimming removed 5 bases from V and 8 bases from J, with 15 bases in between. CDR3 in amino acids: CASSLLQPTEAFF. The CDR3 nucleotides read TGTGCCAGCAGCCTTTTACAACCGACAGAAGCTTTCTTT.

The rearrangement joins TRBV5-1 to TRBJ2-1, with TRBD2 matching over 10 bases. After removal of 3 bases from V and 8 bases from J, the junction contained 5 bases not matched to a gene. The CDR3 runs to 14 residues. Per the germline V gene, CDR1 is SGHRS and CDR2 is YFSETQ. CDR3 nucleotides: TGCGCCAGCAGCTCAAGCGGGGGGGCCTATGAGCAGTTCTTC. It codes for CASSSSGGAYEQFF.

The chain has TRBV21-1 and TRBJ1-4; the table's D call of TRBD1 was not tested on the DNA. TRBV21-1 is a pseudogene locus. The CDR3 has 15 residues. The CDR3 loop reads CASSLKGQGREKLFF. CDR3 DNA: TGTGCCAGCAGCCTCAAGGGACAGGGAAGGGAAAAACTGTTTTTT.